This T cell receptor (beta chain) was observed in a study of OX40 agonist ivuxolimab in advanced cancers. Study-wide context: An agonistic human IgG2 monoclonal antibody against OX40 (CD134) was given.

Profiled with immunoSEQ multiplex PCR; TCRdb holds only in-frame clones, not every one. Of roughly 86,000 clones listed, roughly 90% were seen once; the top ten hold about 1.1%. If patients had autoimmune disease history or systemic immunosuppression, they were excluded. V was clipped by 6 bases and J by 1 base; unmatched bases: 6. This CDR3 has 14 residues. CDR1 and CDR2 (germline): GTSNPN, SVGIG (reference sequence). This TCR was sampled from an adult with an advanced solid tumor such as melanoma, head and neck, liver or kidney cancer. The rearrangement uses TRBV30 and TRBJ2-3, with 8 bases identical to TRBD2. Sequencing used CD4+ or CD8+ T cells sorted from blood, obtained in a trial of the OX40 agonist ivuxolimab. CDR3 nucleotide sequence: TGTGCCTGTACACTAGCGGAGCGCACAGATACGCAGTATTTT. Protein: CACTLAERTDTQYF.